These T cell receptor beta chains were read from a single sample in a study of cytomegalovirus exposure and HLA in healthy donors. Clones were read by immunoSEQ multiplex PCR, and TCRdb kept only the in-frame ones, dropping some. This sample carries 150,000 to 200,000 clones, 65% to 80% of them seen once, and the ten largest clones take approximately 0.99%. The material sequenced was PBMCs. The source is a woman aged 40-49 years in good health and CMV-seronegative. Each CDR3 is given with its conserved first and last residue. The D gene is left open where the match is weak. Clone size is not always given. Where it is, it says once, few, many or a class for expanded clones.

size	J	D	V	DNA	CDR3
.	TRBJ2-1	.	TRBV19	TGTGCCAGTAGTAGTGTCTACTTCAATGAGCAGTTCTTC	CASSSVYFNEQFF
.	TRBJ2-1	TRBD2	TRBV7-2	TGTGCCAGCAGCTTTACTAGCGGGAGCAATGAGCAGTTCTTC	CASSFTSGSNEQFF
.	TRBJ2-6	.	TRBV11-3	TGTGCCAGCAGCCCCAGCGGGTCCGGGGCCAACGTCCTGACTTTC	CASSPSGSGANVLTF
.	TRBJ2-6	.	TRBV5-1	TGCGCCAGCACCCGGGACATCTCTGGGGCCAACGTCCTGACTTTC	CASTRDISGANVLTF
.	TRBJ1-4	TRBD1	TRBV27	TGTGCCAGCAGCCGAACCGGGACAGGGAATGAAAAACTGTTTTTT	CASSRTGTGNEKLFF
.	TRBJ2-1	.	TRBV6-5	TGTGCCAGCAGTTCAGGGGCGGCGAGTCGGGATGAGCAGTTCTTC	CASSSGAASRDEQFF
.	TRBJ1-5	.	TRBV21-1	TGTGCCAGCAGCAAAGCGCGAACAGGGGAAAATCAGCCCCAGCATTTT	CASSKARTGENQPQHF
.	TRBJ2-7	TRBD1	TRBV14	TGTGCCAGCAGCCAAAACAGGCACAGGGGGCTGGACGAGCAGTACTTC	CASSQNRHRGLDEQYF
.	TRBJ1-1	.	TRBV11-2	TGTGCCAGCAGTATGGGGCGGGGGGCCAGCAACATGAACACTGAAGCTTTCTTT	CASSMGRGASNMNTEAFF
.	TRBJ2-5	.	TRBV28	TGTGCCAGCAATCGAAGCGGGCCGATAGGAGGGACCCAGTACTTC	CASNRSGPIGGTQYF
few	TRBJ2-1	TRBD2	TRBV7-3	TGTGCCAGCAGCGGGGGACTAGCGCCACAGTTCTTC	CASSGGLAPQFF
.	TRBJ2-7	.	TRBV7-2	TGTGCCAGCAGCTTTGGGACATTTCTCTACGAGCAGTACTTC	CASSFGTFLYEQYF
once	TRBJ1-1	.	TRBV7-2	TGTGCCAGCAGCCCAAGGCAGGGCCAGAACACTGAAGCTTTCTTT	CASSPRQGQNTEAFF
.	TRBJ1-1	.	TRBV5-8	TGTGCCAGCAGCGCACACCTGAACACTGAAGCTTTCTTT	CASSAHLNTEAFF